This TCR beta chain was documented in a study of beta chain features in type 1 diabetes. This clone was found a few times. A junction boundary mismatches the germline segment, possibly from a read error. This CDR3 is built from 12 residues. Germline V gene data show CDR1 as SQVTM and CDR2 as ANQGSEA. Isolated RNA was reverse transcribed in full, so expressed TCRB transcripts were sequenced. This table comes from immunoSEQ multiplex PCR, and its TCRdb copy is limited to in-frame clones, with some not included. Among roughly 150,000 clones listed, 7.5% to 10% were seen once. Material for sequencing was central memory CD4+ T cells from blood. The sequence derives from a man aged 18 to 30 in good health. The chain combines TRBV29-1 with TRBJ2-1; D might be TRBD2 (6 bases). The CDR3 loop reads CSVEAGRDLMVF. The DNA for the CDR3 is TGCAGCGTTGAAGCGGGGCGGGATCTCATGGTCTTC.